The rows below give T cell receptor beta chains drawn from one sample of a study of cytomegalovirus exposure and HLA in healthy donors. Using immunoSEQ multiplex PCR, the repertoire was profiled, and TCRdb retains in-frame clones only, with some absent. The table for this sample gives about 140,000 clones. Input material: PBMCs. The receptors come from a male donor in good health and CMV-seronegative. Each CDR3 is given with its conserved first and last residue. D genes are given only for firm matches.

v_gene: TRBV7-2
d_gene: TRBD2
j_gene: TRBJ2-1
CDR3aa: CASSLVGSGRGHEQFF
CDR3nt: TGTGCCAGCAGCTTAGTAGGGTCGGGGAGGGGTCATGAGCAGTTCTTC

v_gene: TRBV29-1
d_gene: -
j_gene: TRBJ2-3
CDR3aa: CSVGQGPGTQYF
CDR3nt: TGCAGCGTTGGGCAGGGGCCGGGTACGCAGTATTTT

v_gene: TRBV5-8
d_gene: TRBD1
j_gene: TRBJ2-1
CDR3aa: CAGGLGTGPNEQFF
CDR3nt: TGTGCCGGGGGACTGGGGACAGGGCCGAATGAGCAGTTCTTC

v_gene: TRBV29-1
d_gene: -
j_gene: TRBJ2-1
CDR3aa: CSLVLPLHNEQFF
CDR3nt: TGCAGCTTGGTGCTACCCCTACACAATGAGCAGTTCTTC

v_gene: TRBV4-1
d_gene: TRBD2
j_gene: TRBJ2-7
CDR3aa: CASSQQGLAAYEQYF
CDR3nt: TGCGCCAGCAGCCAGCAAGGACTAGCGGCCTACGAGCAGTACTTC

v_gene: TRBV4-2
d_gene: -
j_gene: TRBJ1-6
CDR3aa: CASSQPQDSASPLHF
CDR3nt: TGTGCCAGCAGCCAACCACAGGATTCGGCTTCACCCCTCCACTTT

v_gene: TRBV7-2
d_gene: TRBD2
j_gene: TRBJ2-7
CDR3aa: CASSVTSGNYEQYF
CDR3nt: TGTGCCAGCAGCGTAACTAGCGGGAATTACGAGCAGTACTTC

v_gene: TRBV9
d_gene: -
j_gene: TRBJ2-7
CDR3aa: CASSQAGDPSSYEQYF
CDR3nt: TGTGCCAGCAGCCAGGCCGGCGACCCTTCCTCCTACGAGCAGTACTTC

v_gene: TRBV5-8
d_gene: -
j_gene: TRBJ1-2
CDR3aa: CASSFLRVFLGYTF
CDR3nt: TGTGCCAGCAGCTTCCTCCGGGTCTTTTTAGGCTACACCTTC

v_gene: TRBV19
d_gene: -
j_gene: TRBJ2-7
CDR3aa: CASSMEGKSYEQYF
CDR3nt: TGTGCCAGTAGTATGGAGGGGAAAAGCTACGAGCAGTACTTC

v_gene: TRBV28
d_gene: -
j_gene: TRBJ1-6
CDR3aa: CASSTQVRGSPLHF
CDR3nt: TGTGCCAGCAGTACACAGGTTAGGGGTTCACCCCTCCACTTT

v_gene: TRBV10-1
d_gene: -
j_gene: TRBJ2-5
CDR3aa: CASRRQEQETQYF
CDR3nt: TGCGCCAGCAGGAGACAGGAGCAAGAGACCCAGTACTTC

v_gene: TRBV9
d_gene: -
j_gene: TRBJ1-5
CDR3aa: CASSGGGGRNQPQHF
CDR3nt: TGTGCCAGCAGCGGAGGCGGGGGGCGCAATCAGCCCCAGCATTTT

v_gene: TRBV19
d_gene: TRBD1
j_gene: TRBJ2-5
CDR3aa: CASKRGDRAETQYF
CDR3nt: TGTGCCAGTAAACGAGGGGACAGGGCTGAGACCCAGTACTTC

v_gene: TRBV7-7
d_gene: TRBD2
j_gene: TRBJ2-5
CDR3aa: CASSRGTSGSETQYF
CDR3nt: TGTGCCAGCAGCAGAGGGACTAGCGGGAGTGAGACCCAGTACTTC

v_gene: TRBV5-1
d_gene: -
j_gene: TRBJ1-2
CDR3aa: CASSLASGNGYTF
CDR3nt: TGCGCCAGCAGCTTGGCCTCAGGGAATGGCTACACCTTC

v_gene: TRBV15
d_gene: -
j_gene: TRBJ1-1
CDR3aa: CATSSETGNTEAFF
CDR3nt: TGTGCCACCAGCAGTGAGACAGGGAACACTGAAGCTTTCTTT

v_gene: TRBV30
d_gene: TRBD1
j_gene: TRBJ1-1
CDR3aa: CAWSRTGFDTEAFF
CDR3nt: TGTGCCTGGAGCAGGACAGGGTTTGACACTGAAGCTTTCTTT

v_gene: TRBV28
d_gene: -
j_gene: TRBJ1-5
CDR3aa: CASSFRIGSGGQPQHF
CDR3nt: TGTGCCAGCAGTTTTAGAATCGGCTCGGGAGGACAGCCCCAGCATTTT

v_gene: TRBV4-2
d_gene: TRBD2
j_gene: TRBJ2-5
CDR3aa: CASSQEPSGRAGETQYF
CDR3nt: TGTGCCAGCAGCCAAGAACCTAGCGGGAGGGCCGGAGAGACCCAGTACTTC

v_gene: TRBV7-2
d_gene: TRBD1
j_gene: TRBJ2-1
CDR3aa: CASSSDRASYNEQFF
CDR3nt: TGTGCCAGCAGCTCCGACAGGGCTTCCTACAATGAGCAGTTCTTC

v_gene: TRBV13
d_gene: TRBD1
j_gene: TRBJ1-1
CDR3aa: CASSLSGGTGARDTEAFF
CDR3nt: TGTGCCAGCAGCTTATCGGGCGGGACAGGGGCGAGGGACACTGAAGCTTTCTTT

v_gene: TRBV18
d_gene: -
j_gene: TRBJ2-5
CDR3aa: CASSPDSQETQYF
CDR3nt: TGTGCCAGCTCACCAGACAGCCAAGAGACCCAGTACTTC

v_gene: TRBV7-6
d_gene: TRBD2
j_gene: TRBJ2-1
CDR3aa: CASSPGGPYNEQFF
CDR3nt: TGTGCCAGCAGCCCGGGAGGCCCCTACAATGAGCAGTTCTTC

v_gene: TRBV19
d_gene: -
j_gene: TRBJ2-3
CDR3aa: CASSIRGQTKTDTQYF
CDR3nt: TGTGCCAGTAGTATACGTGGGCAGACTAAAACAGATACGCAGTATTTT

v_gene: TRBV15
d_gene: -
j_gene: TRBJ1-3
CDR3aa: CATSRDIGAGNTIYF
CDR3nt: TGTGCCACCAGCAGAGATATAGGAGCTGGAAACACCATATATTTT

v_gene: TRBV5-4
d_gene: TRBD2
j_gene: TRBJ2-7
CDR3aa: CASSLAGTSGRRGEQYF
CDR3nt: TGTGCCAGCAGCTTGGCTGGGACTAGCGGGAGAAGAGGCGAGCAGTACTTC

v_gene: TRBV7-2
d_gene: -
j_gene: TRBJ1-2
CDR3aa: CASSLATTASNYGYTF
CDR3nt: TGTGCCAGCAGCTTAGCGACAACTGCTTCTAACTATGGCTACACCTTC

v_gene: TRBV27
d_gene: TRBD2
j_gene: TRBJ2-1
CDR3aa: CASSRQEGLAGVNEQFF
CDR3nt: TGTGCCAGCAGCCGTCAGGAGGGACTAGCGGGAGTGAATGAGCAGTTCTTC

v_gene: TRBV7-2
d_gene: -
j_gene: TRBJ2-4
CDR3aa: CASSLQGGSTKNIQYF
CDR3nt: TGTGCCAGCAGCTTACAGGGGGGATCTACCAAAAACATTCAGTACTTC

v_gene: TRBV19
d_gene: -
j_gene: TRBJ1-2
CDR3aa: CASSIPYEPNYGYTF
CDR3nt: TGTGCCAGTAGTATACCTTACGAGCCAAACTATGGCTACACCTTC

v_gene: TRBV30
d_gene: TRBD2
j_gene: TRBJ2-1
CDR3aa: CAWSNFLGNSGGASDEQFF
CDR3nt: TGTGCCTGGAGTAACTTCTTAGGAAATAGCGGGGGGGCCAGCGATGAGCAGTTCTTC

v_gene: TRBV19
d_gene: TRBD1
j_gene: TRBJ2-7
CDR3aa: CASSIGTGAIYEQYF
CDR3nt: TGTGCCAGTAGTATAGGGACAGGGGCAATCTACGAGCAGTACTTC

v_gene: TRBV27
d_gene: TRBD2
j_gene: TRBJ2-1
CDR3aa: CATVRASGKPDEQFF
CDR3nt: TGTGCCACCGTAAGGGCTAGCGGGAAGCCGGATGAGCAGTTCTTC

v_gene: TRBV7-2
d_gene: -
j_gene: TRBJ2-3
CDR3aa: CASSLASSLRTDTQYF
CDR3nt: TGTGCCAGCAGCTTAGCGTCGAGCCTCCGCACAGATACGCAGTATTTT

v_gene: TRBV6-6
d_gene: -
j_gene: TRBJ2-1
CDR3aa: CASSTRDNEQFF
CDR3nt: TGTGCCAGCAGTACCCGGGACAATGAGCAGTTCTTC

v_gene: TRBV27
d_gene: -
j_gene: TRBJ1-5
CDR3aa: CASSLSSGSNQPQHF
CDR3nt: TGTGCCAGCAGTTTATCGTCCGGGAGCAATCAGCCCCAGCATTTT

v_gene: TRBV10-3
d_gene: TRBD1
j_gene: TRBJ1-3
CDR3aa: CAISETQGRPLSGNTIYF
CDR3nt: TGTGCCATCAGTGAGACACAGGGGAGGCCGCTCTCTGGAAACACCATATATTTT

v_gene: TRBV10-1
d_gene: -
j_gene: TRBJ2-3
CDR3aa: CASSDKAGRTDTQYF
CDR3nt: TGCGCCAGCAGTGATAAAGCGGGCCGCACAGATACGCAGTATTTT

v_gene: TRBV4-1
d_gene: TRBD2
j_gene: TRBJ2-4
CDR3aa: CASSPSLAGGYIQYF
CDR3nt: TGCGCCAGCAGCCCCTCACTAGCGGGGGGGTACATTCAGTACTTC

v_gene: TRBV25-1
d_gene: -
j_gene: TRBJ2-1
CDR3aa: CASSQAYNNEQFF
CDR3nt: TGTGCCAGCAGTCAGGCTTATAACAATGAGCAGTTCTTC

v_gene: TRBV5-4
d_gene: TRBD1
j_gene: TRBJ1-1
CDR3aa: CASSPDRVGTEAFF
CDR3nt: TGTGCCAGCAGCCCGGACAGGGTTGGTACTGAAGCTTTCTTT

v_gene: TRBV5-6
d_gene: -
j_gene: TRBJ1-5
CDR3aa: CASSFGGKNQPQHF
CDR3nt: TGTGCCAGCAGCTTCGGAGGGAAAAATCAGCCCCAGCATTTT

v_gene: TRBV5-1
d_gene: -
j_gene: TRBJ2-7
CDR3aa: CASSLGQETYEQYF
CDR3nt: TGCGCCAGCAGCTTGGGACAGGAGACCTACGAGCAGTACTTC